The present entry profiles one T cell receptor beta chain with its context. This sample was taken from a study of blood T cell repertoires in COVID-19. The V gene lost 8 bases and the J gene lost 1 base, with 14 bases spanning the gap. The germline V gene has CDR1 LNHDA and CDR2 SQIVND (reference sequence). This CDR3 is built from 14 residues. Clones were read by immunoSEQ multiplex PCR, and TCRdb kept only the in-frame ones, dropping some. The data contain around 180,000 clones, 70% to 90% of them singletons. This receptor was obtained from a man in his 60s with acute or convalescent COVID-19. Sequenced sample: peripheral blood. This chain joins TRBV19 and TRBJ1-1, with a weak D call TRBD1 (5 bases). The CDR3 loop is CASGAGIPNTEAFF. In DNA form, the CDR3 reads TGTGCCAGTGGGGCAGGGATCCCGAACACTGAAGCTTTCTTT.